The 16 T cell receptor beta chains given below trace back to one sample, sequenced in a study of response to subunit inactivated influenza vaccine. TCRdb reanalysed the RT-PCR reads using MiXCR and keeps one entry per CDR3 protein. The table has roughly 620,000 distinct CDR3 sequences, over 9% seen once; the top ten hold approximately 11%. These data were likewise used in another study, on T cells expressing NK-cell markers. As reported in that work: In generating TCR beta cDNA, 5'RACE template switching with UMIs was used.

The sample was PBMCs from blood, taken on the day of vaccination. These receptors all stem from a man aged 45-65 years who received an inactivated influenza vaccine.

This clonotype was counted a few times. The CDR3 protein is CASSPAGNLNTEAFF. The CDR3 DNA is TGTGCCAGCAGCCCCGCAGGAAACTTGAACACTGAAGCTTTCTTT. The chain joins TRBV9 to TRBJ1-1; unclear D gene. Germline V lookup: CDR1 SGDLS, CDR2 YYNGEE. Trimming left V 4 bases short and J 0 bases short, with 13 bases between. There are 15 residues in the CDR3. Together with reference TRBV9 and TRBJ1-1, the CDR3 gives the full variable domain: DSGVTQTPKHLITATGQRVTLRCSPRSGDLSVYWYQQSLDQGLQFLIQYYNGEERAKGNILERFSAQQFPDLHSELNLSSLELGDSALYFCASSPAGNLNTEAFFGQGTRLTVV.

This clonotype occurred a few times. The CDR3 here is CASSYRGRYSPLHF. CDR3 DNA sequence: TGTGCCAGCAGTTACCGGGGGCGATATTCACCCCTCCACTTT. The rearrangement joins TRBV6-5 to TRBJ1-6; D possibly corresponds to TRBD1 (6 bases). From germline, CDR1 is MNHEY and CDR2 SVGAGI. V shed 2 bases and J shed 8 bases, with 10 bases lying between them. The CDR3 runs 14 residues.

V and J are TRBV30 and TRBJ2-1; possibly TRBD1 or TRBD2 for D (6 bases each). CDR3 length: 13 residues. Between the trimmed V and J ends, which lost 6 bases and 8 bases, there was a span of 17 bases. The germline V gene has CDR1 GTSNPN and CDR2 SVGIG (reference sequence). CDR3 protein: CACAGQPLYEQFF. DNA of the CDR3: TGTGCCTGCGCGGGACAACCCCTGTATGAGCAGTTCTTC.

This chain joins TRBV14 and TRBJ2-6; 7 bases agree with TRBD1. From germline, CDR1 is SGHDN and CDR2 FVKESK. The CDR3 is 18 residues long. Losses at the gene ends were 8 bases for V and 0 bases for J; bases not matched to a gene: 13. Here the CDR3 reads CASGGVRDRSSGANVLTF. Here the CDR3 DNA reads TGTGCCAGCGGGGGTGTCCGGGACAGAAGCTCTGGGGCCAACGTCCTGACTTTC.

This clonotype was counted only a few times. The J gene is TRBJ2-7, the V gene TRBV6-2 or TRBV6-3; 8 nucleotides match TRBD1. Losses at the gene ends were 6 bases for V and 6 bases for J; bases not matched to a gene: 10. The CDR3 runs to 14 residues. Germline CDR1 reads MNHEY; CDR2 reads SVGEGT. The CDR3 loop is CASRTGQATGEQYF. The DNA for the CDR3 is TGTGCCAGCAGGACGGGACAGGCAACCGGCGAGCAGTACTTC.

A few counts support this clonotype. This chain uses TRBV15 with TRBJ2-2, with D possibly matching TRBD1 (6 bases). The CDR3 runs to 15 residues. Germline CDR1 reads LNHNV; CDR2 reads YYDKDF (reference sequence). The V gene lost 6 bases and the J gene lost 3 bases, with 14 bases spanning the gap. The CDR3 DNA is TGTGCCACCAGAGGAAAGGGACACTACACCGGGGAGCTGTTTTTT. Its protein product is CATRGKGHYTGELFF.

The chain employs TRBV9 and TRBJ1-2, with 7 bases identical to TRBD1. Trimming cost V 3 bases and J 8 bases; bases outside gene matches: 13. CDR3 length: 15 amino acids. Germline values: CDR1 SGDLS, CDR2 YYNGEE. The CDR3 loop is CASSGTGASIGGYTF. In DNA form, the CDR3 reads TGTGCCAGCAGCGGGACAGGTGCCTCGATTGGGGGCTACACCTTC.

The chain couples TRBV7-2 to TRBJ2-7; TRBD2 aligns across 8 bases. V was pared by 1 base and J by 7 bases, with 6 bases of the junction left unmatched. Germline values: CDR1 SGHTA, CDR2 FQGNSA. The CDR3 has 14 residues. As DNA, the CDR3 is TGTGCCAGCAGCTTAGGCGGGGGGCGCGAGGAGCAGTACTTC. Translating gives CASSLGGGREEQYF.

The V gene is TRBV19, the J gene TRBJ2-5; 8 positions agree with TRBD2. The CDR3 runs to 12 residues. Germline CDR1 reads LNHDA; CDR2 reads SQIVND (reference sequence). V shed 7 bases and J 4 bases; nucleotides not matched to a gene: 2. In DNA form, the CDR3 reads TGTGCCAGTACGAGCGGGAGAGAGACCCAGTACTTC. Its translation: CASTSGRETQYF.

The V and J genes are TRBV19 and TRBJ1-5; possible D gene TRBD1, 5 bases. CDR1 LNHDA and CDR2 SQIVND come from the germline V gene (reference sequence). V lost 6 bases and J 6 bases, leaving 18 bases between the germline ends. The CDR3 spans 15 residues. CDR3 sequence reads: CASRLSGQVIQPQHF. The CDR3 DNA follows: TGTGCCAGTAGGCTCTCGGGGCAGGTTATTCAGCCCCAGCATTTT.

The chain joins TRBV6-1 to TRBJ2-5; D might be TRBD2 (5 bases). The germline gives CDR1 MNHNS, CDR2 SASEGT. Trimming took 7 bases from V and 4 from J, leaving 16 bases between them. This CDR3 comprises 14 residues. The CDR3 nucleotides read TGTGCCAGCACCGCCGGGGTAGCGAGAGAGACCCAGTACTTC. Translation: CASTAGVARETQYF.

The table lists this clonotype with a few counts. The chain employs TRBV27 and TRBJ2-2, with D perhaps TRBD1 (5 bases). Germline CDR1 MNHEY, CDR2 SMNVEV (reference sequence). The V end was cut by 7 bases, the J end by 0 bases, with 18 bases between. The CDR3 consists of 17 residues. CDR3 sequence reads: CASTSLQYRTNTGELFF. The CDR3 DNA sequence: TGTGCCAGCACCTCCCTTCAATACAGGACGAACACCGGGGAGCTGTTTTTT.

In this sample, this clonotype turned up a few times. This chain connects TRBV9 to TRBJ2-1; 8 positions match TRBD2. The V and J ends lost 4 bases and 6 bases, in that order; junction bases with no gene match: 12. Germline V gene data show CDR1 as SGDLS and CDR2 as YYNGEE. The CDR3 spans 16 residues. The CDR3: CASSPPGTSVPNEQFF. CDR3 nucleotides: TGTGCCAGCAGCCCCCCCGGGACTAGTGTTCCCAATGAGCAGTTCTTC.

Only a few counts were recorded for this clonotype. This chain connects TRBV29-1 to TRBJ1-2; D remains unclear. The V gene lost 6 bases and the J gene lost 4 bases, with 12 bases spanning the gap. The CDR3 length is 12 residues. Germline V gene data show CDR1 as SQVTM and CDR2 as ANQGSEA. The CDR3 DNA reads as TGCAGCGTCGTGGACGGGAGCTATGGCTACACCTTC. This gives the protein CSVVDGSYGYTF.

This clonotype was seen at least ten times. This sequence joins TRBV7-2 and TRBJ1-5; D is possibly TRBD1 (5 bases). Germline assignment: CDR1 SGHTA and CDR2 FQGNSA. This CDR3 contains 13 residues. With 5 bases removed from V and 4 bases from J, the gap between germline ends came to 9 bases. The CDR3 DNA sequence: TGTGCCAGCAGCCCGGAGGGGAATCAGCCCCAGCATTTT. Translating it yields CASSPEGNQPQHF.

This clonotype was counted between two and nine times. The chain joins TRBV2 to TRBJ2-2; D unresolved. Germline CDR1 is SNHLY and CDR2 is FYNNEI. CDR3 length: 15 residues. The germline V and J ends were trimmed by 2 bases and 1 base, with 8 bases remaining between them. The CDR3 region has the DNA TGTGCCAGCAGTGAAATGGGTCAGAACACCGGGGAGCTGTTTTTT. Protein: CASSEMGQNTGELFF. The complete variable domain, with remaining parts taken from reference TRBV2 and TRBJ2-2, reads EPEVTQTPSHQVTQMGQEVILRCVPISNHLYFYWYRQILGQKVEFLVSFYNNEISEKSEIFDDQFSVERPDGSNFTLKIRSTKLEDSAMYFCASSEMGQNTGELFFGEGSRLTVL.